These 7 T cell receptor beta chains share one sample of origin, sequenced in a study of Graves' ophthalmopathy and Graves' hyperthyroidism. RNA transcripts provided the template for amplifying TCR beta CDR3 regions. The first-round RT-PCR employed HTBI primers together with the Qiagen OneStep RT-PCR kit. A multiplex PCR was then performed as the second round. Each CDR3 protein is one row after TCRdb ran MiXCR on the multiplex PCR reads. The table has under 350,000 distinct CDR3 sequences, roughly a sixth seen once. Sequenced sample: peripheral blood. The origin of the receptors is an adult man with Graves' ophthalmopathy.

V gene TRBV4-1 combines with J gene TRBJ1-1, with a weak D call TRBD1 (5 bases). The CDR3 loop spans 13 amino acids. Trimming took off 4 bases at V and 10 bases at J, with 16 bases between the two ends. Germline V gene sequence: CDR1 MGHRA, CDR2 YSYEKL. CDR3 amino acids: CASSPREVPAAFF. As DNA, the CDR3 is TGCGCCAGCAGCCCCAGGGAAGTCCCTGCAGCTTTCTTT.

This clonotype was counted ten times or more. Written as DNA, the CDR3 is TGTGCCAGCAGTTACGGCCTAGCGGGGACGGAGCTGTTTTTT. It yields the protein CASSYGLAGTELFF. The V call is TRBV6-2 or TRBV6-3, the J call TRBJ2-2, with 9 nucleotides matching TRBD2. V lost 2 bases to trimming and J lost 10 bases; unmatched junction nucleotides: 5. Germline CDR1 reads MNHEY; CDR2 reads SVGEGT. The CDR3 runs to 14 residues.

This clonotype was counted ten times or more. The chain links TRBV19 to TRBJ1-1; 11 bases map to TRBD1. The CDR3 length is 17 residues. V trimming: 5 bases; J trimming: 1 base; junction bases outside the gene matches: 9. Germline V gene data show CDR1 as LNHDA and CDR2 as SQIVND (reference sequence). This chain's CDR3 is CASSSRTGGKANTEAFF. CDR3 nucleotide sequence: TGTGCCAGTAGTTCCCGGACAGGGGGCAAGGCGAACACTGAAGCTTTCTTT.

This clonotype occurred many times. This CDR3 reads CASSIGTSRSTDTQYF. The CDR3 region has the DNA TGTGCCAGTAGTATCGGAACTAGCCGAAGCACAGATACGCAGTATTTT. The chain is built from TRBV19 and TRBJ2-3, with D possibly TRBD2 on 6 matching bases. The CDR3 runs 16 residues. V lost 3 bases to trimming and J lost 0 bases, with 13 bases between them. Per germline, CDR1 LNHDA and CDR2 SQIVND (reference sequence).

This clonotype was found many times. The chain links TRBV28 to TRBJ2-7; D unclear. The CDR3 is made up of 13 amino acids. Germline V gene data show CDR1 as MDHEN and CDR2 as SYDVKM. Trimming stripped 10 bases from V and 2 bases from J, with 15 bases between. CDR3 in amino acids: CATLATNTYEQYF. In nucleotides, the CDR3 is TGTGCCACATTAGCCACTAATACCTACGAGCAGTACTTC.

This clonotype was seen ten or more times. The V gene is TRBV5-1, the J gene TRBJ1-1, with D unclear. The CDR3 has 15 residues. Trimming left V 2 bases short and J 4 bases short, with 15 bases between. Germline V gene lookup returns CDR1 SGHRS and CDR2 YFSETQ. This CDR3 reads CASSFRTVIGTEAFF. DNA for the CDR3: TGCGCCAGCAGCTTTAGGACGGTGATCGGCACTGAAGCTTTCTTT.

The V call is TRBV18, the J call TRBJ1-2; TRBD1 matches at 7 bases. The germline V gene encodes CDR1 KGHSH and CDR2 LQKENI. This CDR3 region has 15 residues. Trimming removed 2 bases from V and 3 bases from J; junction bases left unmatched: 6. The CDR3 region is CASSPIPGGDYGYTF. The CDR3 nucleotides are TGTGCCAGCTCACCAATTCCAGGGGGAGACTATGGCTACACCTTC. The variable domain in full, with the rest retrieved from reference TRBV18 and TRBJ1-2, is NAGVMQNPRHLVRRRGQEARLRCSPMKGHSHVYWYRQLPEEGLKFMVYLQKENIIDESGMPKERFSAEFPKEGPSILRIQQVVRGDSAAYFCASSPIPGGDYGYTFGSGTRLTVV.